The rows below give T cell receptor beta chains drawn from one sample of a study of human thymus T cells. Libraries were prepared by immunoSEQ multiplex PCR; TCRdb keeps only in-frame clonotypes and omits some of them. The table lists around 130,000 clones, around 94% of them singletons. The sequencing input was thymus tissue. Receptors originate from a boy under two years old with a congenital heart defect but otherwise immunologically healthy. CDR3s include the opening cysteine and the closing phenylalanine or tryptophan. The D gene is left open where the match is weak. The size field is filled for only some rows; it gives once, few, many or a size class.

v_gene: TRBV27
j_gene: TRBJ1-2
d_gene: .
abundance: .
CDR3nt: TGTGCCAGCAGCTCAGCCGAACGGTACTATGGCTACACCTTC
CDR3aa: CASSSAERYYGYTF

v_gene: TRBV5-6
j_gene: TRBJ2-7
d_gene: .
abundance: .
CDR3nt: TGTGCCAGCAGCCCCCAATACAGGGGGGGCTCCTACGAGCAGTACTTC
CDR3aa: CASSPQYRGGSYEQYF

v_gene: TRBV19
j_gene: TRBJ1-6
d_gene: TRBD1
abundance: .
CDR3nt: TGTGCCAGCAGTGGGGCAGGGGGGGATTCACCCCTCCACTTT
CDR3aa: CASSGAGGDSPLHF

v_gene: TRBV10-2
j_gene: TRBJ2-1
d_gene: TRBD2
abundance: .
CDR3nt: TGCGCCAGCAGGGGCGTAGCGGGGGGGTACTACAATGAGCAGTTCTTC
CDR3aa: CASRGVAGGYYNEQFF

v_gene: TRBV10-2
j_gene: TRBJ1-5
d_gene: .
abundance: .
CDR3nt: TGCGCCAGCAGTGAATGGGGTTGGTGGGGCAGCAATCAGCCCCAGCATTTT
CDR3aa: CASSEWGWWGSNQPQHF

v_gene: TRBV6-1
j_gene: TRBJ2-3
d_gene: TRBD2
abundance: .
CDR3nt: TGTGCCAGCAGTGAACTCATCCTAGCGGGGATTAGCACAGATACGCAGTATTTT
CDR3aa: CASSELILAGISTDTQYF

v_gene: TRBV5-5
j_gene: TRBJ1-2
d_gene: .
abundance: .
CDR3nt: TGTGCCAGCAGCTTGGCCGAAAAAGGGGGCTACACCTTC
CDR3aa: CASSLAEKGGYTF

v_gene: TRBV28
j_gene: TRBJ1-2
d_gene: TRBD1
abundance: .
CDR3nt: TGTGCCAGCAGTTTACCAGGGGGCCCAAACTATGGCTACACCTTC
CDR3aa: CASSLPGGPNYGYTF

v_gene: TRBV6-5
j_gene: TRBJ1-2
d_gene: .
abundance: .
CDR3nt: TGTGCCAGCAGCCCCGCAGTCCCCTATGGCTACACCTTC
CDR3aa: CASSPAVPYGYTF

v_gene: TRBV5-6
j_gene: TRBJ2-3
d_gene: .
abundance: .
CDR3nt: TGTGCCAGCAGCTCGGGGGCGGGAGATACGCAGTATTTT
CDR3aa: CASSSGAGDTQYF

v_gene: TRBV30
j_gene: TRBJ2-1
d_gene: .
abundance: few
CDR3nt: TGTGCCTGGAGTGTACTGGAAGGTGAGCAGTTCTTC
CDR3aa: CAWSVLEGEQFF

v_gene: TRBV6-5
j_gene: TRBJ2-2
d_gene: .
abundance: .
CDR3nt: TGTGCCAGCAGTTCTGCCGGGGAGCTGTTTTTT
CDR3aa: CASSSAGELFF

v_gene: TRBV2
j_gene: TRBJ1-6
d_gene: .
abundance: .
CDR3nt: TGTGCCAGCATGGTTAGTAATTCACCCCTCCACTTT
CDR3aa: CASMVSNSPLHF

v_gene: TRBV5-1
j_gene: TRBJ1-5
d_gene: .
abundance: .
CDR3nt: TGCGCCAGCAGCTTGGTGGGGGGCGCAGATCAGCCCCAGCATTTT
CDR3aa: CASSLVGGADQPQHF

v_gene: TRBV4-3
j_gene: TRBJ2-4
d_gene: .
abundance: .
CDR3nt: TGCGCCAGCAGCCGAACGTTGGAACTAGCCAAAAACATTCAGTACTTC
CDR3aa: CASSRTLELAKNIQYF

v_gene: TRBV5-6
j_gene: TRBJ2-6
d_gene: TRBD2
abundance: .
CDR3nt: TGTGCCAGCAGCTTGGGTAGCGGGGACTCTGGGGCCAACGTCCTGACTTTC
CDR3aa: CASSLGSGDSGANVLTF

v_gene: TRBV28
j_gene: TRBJ1-6
d_gene: .
abundance: .
CDR3nt: TGTGCCAGCAGTTTATCCGCCCTTTACCTGCAGAATTCACCCCTCCACTTT
CDR3aa: CASSLSALYLQNSPLHF

v_gene: TRBV28
j_gene: TRBJ1-5
d_gene: .
abundance: .
CDR3nt: TGTGCCAGCAGCCGCGGGGGGGGGCCCCACAACAATCAGCCCCAGCATTTT
CDR3aa: CASSRGGGPHNNQPQHF

v_gene: TRBV30
j_gene: TRBJ1-2
d_gene: .
abundance: .
CDR3nt: TGTGCCTGGACCAGAGGACACTCCTATGGCTACACCTTC
CDR3aa: CAWTRGHSYGYTF

v_gene: TRBV7-9
j_gene: TRBJ2-3
d_gene: .
abundance: .
CDR3nt: TGTGCCAGCAGCTTAGATGGGAATACGCAGTATTTT
CDR3aa: CASSLDGNTQYF

v_gene: TRBV6-1
j_gene: TRBJ2-6
d_gene: .
abundance: .
CDR3nt: TGTGCCAGCAGGACAGGTTTCTCTGGGGCCAACGTCCTGACTTTC
CDR3aa: CASRTGFSGANVLTF

v_gene: TRBV15
j_gene: TRBJ2-7
d_gene: TRBD2
abundance: .
CDR3nt: TGTGCCACCAGCAGGAACGGGGGGGTCGAGCAGTACTTC
CDR3aa: CATSRNGGVEQYF

v_gene: TRBV7-2
j_gene: TRBJ1-3
d_gene: TRBD1
abundance: .
CDR3nt: TGTGCCAGCAGCCCCCGGACAGGGGGCCTTCATAGTGGAAACACCATATATTTT
CDR3aa: CASSPRTGGLHSGNTIYF

v_gene: TRBV5-6
j_gene: TRBJ2-7
d_gene: .
abundance: .
CDR3nt: TGTGCCAGCAGCTTGGCCGCCAGGGGGGTTCCCTACGAGCAGTACTTC
CDR3aa: CASSLAARGVPYEQYF

v_gene: TRBV4-3
j_gene: TRBJ1-4
d_gene: .
abundance: .
CDR3nt: TGCGCCAGCAGCCAAGATACCGCGAGGGGAACAGGTGAAAAACTGTTTTTT
CDR3aa: CASSQDTARGTGEKLFF

v_gene: TRBV4-1
j_gene: TRBJ1-1
d_gene: TRBD1
abundance: .
CDR3nt: TGCGCCAGCAGCCCGCCAAGACAGGGGACAAGGGGCACTGAAGCTTTCTTT
CDR3aa: CASSPPRQGTRGTEAFF

v_gene: TRBV11-2
j_gene: TRBJ2-2
d_gene: .
abundance: .
CDR3nt: TGTGCCAGCAGCTTGGGGGGACTTGATGAAACGAACACCGGGGAGCTGTTTTTT
CDR3aa: CASSLGGLDETNTGELFF

v_gene: TRBV5-5
j_gene: TRBJ1-2
d_gene: TRBD1
abundance: .
CDR3nt: TGTGCCAGCAGCTTCCAGGGGGGCGGCTACACCTTC
CDR3aa: CASSFQGGGYTF

v_gene: TRBV18
j_gene: TRBJ2-7
d_gene: .
abundance: .
CDR3nt: TGTGCCAGCTCACCAGTGCAGTTCTACGAGCAGTACTTC
CDR3aa: CASSPVQFYEQYF

v_gene: TRBV5-1
j_gene: TRBJ1-1
d_gene: .
abundance: .
CDR3nt: TGCGCCAGCTCGAGGAGGGGGACGAACACTGAAGCTTTCTTT
CDR3aa: CASSRRGTNTEAFF

v_gene: TRBV5-4
j_gene: TRBJ2-7
d_gene: .
abundance: .
CDR3nt: TGTGCCAGCAGCCTTATTGTAGGGACGGATTCCTACGAGCAGTACTTC
CDR3aa: CASSLIVGTDSYEQYF

v_gene: TRBV27
j_gene: TRBJ1-1
d_gene: .
abundance: .
CDR3nt: TGTGCCAGGCGAGGGGCCGTGAACACTGAAGCTTTCTTT
CDR3aa: CARRGAVNTEAFF

v_gene: TRBV7-2
j_gene: TRBJ2-7
d_gene: .
abundance: once
CDR3nt: TGTGCCAGCAGCAGGGGGGCGGAAAACGAGCAGTACTTC
CDR3aa: CASSRGAENEQYF

v_gene: TRBV7-8
j_gene: TRBJ2-3
d_gene: TRBD2
abundance: .
CDR3nt: TGTGCCAGCAGCAAACATCCTAGCGGGGGGGCATCAGATACGCAGTATTTT
CDR3aa: CASSKHPSGGASDTQYF

v_gene: TRBV7-2
j_gene: TRBJ2-7
d_gene: .
abundance: .
CDR3nt: TGTGCCAGCAGCCCCAATGAGAGGGGCCCTCCCTACGAGCAGTACTTC
CDR3aa: CASSPNERGPPYEQYF

v_gene: TRBV7-2
j_gene: TRBJ2-7
d_gene: .
abundance: .
CDR3nt: TGTGCCAGCAGCGCGGGCGACTCCTACGAGCAGTACTTC
CDR3aa: CASSAGDSYEQYF

v_gene: TRBV11-2
j_gene: TRBJ2-1
d_gene: .
abundance: .
CDR3nt: TGTGCCAGCAGCATTCACAGGTTCCCCTACAATGAGCAGTTCTTC
CDR3aa: CASSIHRFPYNEQFF